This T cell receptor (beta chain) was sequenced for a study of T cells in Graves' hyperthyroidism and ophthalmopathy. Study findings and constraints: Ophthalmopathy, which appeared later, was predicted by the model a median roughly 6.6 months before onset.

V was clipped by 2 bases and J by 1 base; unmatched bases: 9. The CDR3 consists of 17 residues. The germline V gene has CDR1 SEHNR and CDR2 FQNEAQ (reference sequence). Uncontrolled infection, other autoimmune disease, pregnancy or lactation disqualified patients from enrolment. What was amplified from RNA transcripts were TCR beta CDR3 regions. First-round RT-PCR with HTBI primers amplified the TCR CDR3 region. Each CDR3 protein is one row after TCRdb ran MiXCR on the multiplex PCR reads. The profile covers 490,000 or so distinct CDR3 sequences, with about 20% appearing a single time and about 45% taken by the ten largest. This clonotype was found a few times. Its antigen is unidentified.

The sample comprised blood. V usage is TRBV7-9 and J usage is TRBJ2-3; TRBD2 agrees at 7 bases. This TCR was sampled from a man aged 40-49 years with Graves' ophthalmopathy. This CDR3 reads CASSLTPGTTRTDTQYF. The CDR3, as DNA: TGTGCCAGCAGCTTAACTCCCGGGACTACACGCACAGATACGCAGTATTTT. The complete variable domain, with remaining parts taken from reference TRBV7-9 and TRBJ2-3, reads DTGVSQNPRHKITKRGQNVTFRCDPISEHNRLYWYRQTLGQGPEFLTYFQNEAQLEKSRLLSDRFSAERPKGSFSTLEIQRTEQGDSAMYLCASSLTPGTTRTDTQYFGPGTRLTVL.